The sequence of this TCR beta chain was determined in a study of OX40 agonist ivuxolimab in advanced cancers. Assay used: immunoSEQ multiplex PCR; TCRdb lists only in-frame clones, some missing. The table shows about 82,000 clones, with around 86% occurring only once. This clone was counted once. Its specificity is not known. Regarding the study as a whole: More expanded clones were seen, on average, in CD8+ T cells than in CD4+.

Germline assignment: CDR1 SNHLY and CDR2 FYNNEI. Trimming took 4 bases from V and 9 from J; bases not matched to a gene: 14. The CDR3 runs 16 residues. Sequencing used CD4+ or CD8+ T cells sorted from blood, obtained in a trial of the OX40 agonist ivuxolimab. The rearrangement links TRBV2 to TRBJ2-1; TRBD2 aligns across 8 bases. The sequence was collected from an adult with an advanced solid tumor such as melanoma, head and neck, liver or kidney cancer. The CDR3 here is CASSGSSGYRGGEQFF. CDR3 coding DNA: TGTGCCAGCAGTGGGTCTAGCGGGTATAGAGGGGGTGAGCAGTTCTTC. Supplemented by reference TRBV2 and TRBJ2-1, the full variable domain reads EPEVTQTPSHQVTQMGQEVILRCVPISNHLYFYWYRQILGQKVEFLVSFYNNEISEKSEIFDDQFSVERPDGSNFTLKIRSTKLEDSAMYFCASSGSSGYRGGEQFFGPGTRLTVL.